This note documents a single TCR beta chain sequence. Only patients with CD8+CD57+ cell expansion on flow cytometry were chosen for sequencing. The data stem from a study of CD8+CD57+ T cells in acquired aplastic anemia. The use of genomic DNA as template underpinned the TCR beta VDJ and CDR3 profiling. MiXCR, run by TCRdb on the reads, gives a single entry per CDR3 protein. The data contain around 200,000 distinct CDR3 sequences, 65% of them seen just once; the ten biggest clones take up around 50%. V lost 4 bases and J 1 base, leaving 14 bases between the germline ends. Germline-derived CDR1 and CDR2 are SGHRS and YFSETQ. The CDR3 is 15 amino acids.

The chain links TRBV5-1 to TRBJ1-1; perhaps TRBD1 as D (5 bases). Specimen: sorted CD4+, CD8+, or CD8+CD57+ T cells (not recorded which) from PBMCs. This receptor was identified in a human donor with aplastic anemia. The CDR3: CASSQRGVWNTEAFF. As DNA, the CDR3 is TGCGCCAGCAGCCAACGGGGGGTTTGGAACACTGAAGCTTTCTTT.